Listed below are T cell receptor beta chains from one sample, sequenced in a study of OX40 agonist ivuxolimab in advanced cancers. Sequenced by immunoSEQ multiplex PCR; TCRdb stores in-frame clones only, minus some. The sample consists of 80,000 to 100,000 clones, around 90% of them appearing once. Sample: CD4+ or CD8+ T cells sorted from blood, taken in a trial of the OX40 agonist ivuxolimab. The origin of the receptors is an adult with an advanced solid tumor such as melanoma, head and neck, liver or kidney cancer. Each CDR3 is given with its conserved first and last residue. Each record gives: J gene, clone size, V gene, D gene, CDR3 DNA, CDR3 protein. The D gene is left open where the match is weak. Not all rows give a size; the values are once, few, many and, for expanded clones, a class.

TRBJ1-2 NA TRBV7-9 TRBD1 TGTGCCAGCAGGTCCCAGACAGGGCGGTACACCTTC CASRSQTGRYTF
TRBJ1-2 NA TRBV6-6 NA TGTGCCAGCAGTTACGGGAACAACTATGGCTACACCTTC CASSYGNNYGYTF
TRBJ1-3 NA TRBV5-4 TRBD1 TGTGCCAGCAGCCTGCGACAGGGGACCTCTGGAAACACCATATATTTT CASSLRQGTSGNTIYF
TRBJ1-1 NA TRBV5-6 NA TGTGCCAGCAGCACGACGGGCATGAACACTGAAGCTTTCTTT CASSTTGMNTEAFF
TRBJ1-4 once TRBV2 NA TGTGCCAGCAGTGGCAGGGCTGCAACTAATGAAAAACTGTTTTTT CASSGRAATNEKLFF
TRBJ1-6 NA TRBV9 NA TGTGCCAGCAGCGAGGGGAATTCACCCCTCCACTTT CASSEGNSPLHF
TRBJ2-7 NA TRBV5-1 NA TGCGCCAGCAGCCCTGGGCCGGGGAGATACGAGCAGTACTTC CASSPGPGRYEQYF
TRBJ1-1 NA TRBV28 NA TGTGCCAGCAGCCAGGATGGACAGCGGGAAGCTTTCTTT CASSQDGQREAFF
TRBJ2-2 NA TRBV7-2 TRBD1 TGTGCCAGCAGCTTAGGGACAGGATACACCGGGGAGCTGTTTTTT CASSLGTGYTGELFF
TRBJ1-3 NA TRBV21-1 NA TGTGCCAGCAGCAAAGTGACAGGGGGTGAGAACACCATATATTTT CASSKVTGGENTIYF
TRBJ2-2 NA TRBV5-4 TRBD2 TGTGCCAGCAGCCCCGGGGGGGCGAGTACCGGGGAGCTGTTTTTT CASSPGGASTGELFF
TRBJ1-1 few TRBV10-3 NA TGTGCCATCAAGGAGGGTGGGCCTGAAGCTTTCTTT CAIKEGGPEAFF
TRBJ1-5 few TRBV19 NA TGTGCCAGTATGGAACAGGTTGGTAAGCCCCAGCATTTT CASMEQVGKPQHF
TRBJ2-6 once TRBV5-4 NA TGTGCCAGCAGCTTGGATCCAGTCTCTGGGGCCAACGTCCTGACTTTC CASSLDPVSGANVLTF
TRBJ1-5 NA TRBV6-5 NA TGTGCCAGCAGTTCAGGGGCTCAGCCCCAGCATTTT CASSSGAQPQHF
TRBJ1-1 NA TRBV25-1 TRBD1 TGTGCCACTTCATTTACAGGGGGCTTCGCTGAAGCTTTCTTT CATSFTGGFAEAFF
TRBJ1-2 NA TRBV28 TRBD1 TGTGCCAGCAGTTTAGGGGGACAGGGCTATGGCTACACCTTC CASSLGGQGYGYTF
TRBJ1-2 NA TRBV12-5 NA TGTGCTAGTGGTTTGCAGGAGGGGAGCGGCTACACCTTC CASGLQEGSGYTF
TRBJ2-1 NA TRBV7-2 TRBD2 TGTGCCAGCAGCTTTCGTCCGGGGACTAGCAGCAATGAGCAGTTCTTC CASSFRPGTSSNEQFF
TRBJ1-2 NA TRBV29-1 TRBD1 TGCAGCGTTGATACAGGGGGCTACTATGGCTACACCTTC CSVDTGGYYGYTF
TRBJ2-5 NA TRBV23-1 TRBD2 TGCGCCAGCAGTCAATCCTCGGGGGGGCAAGAGACCCAGTACTTC CASSQSSGGQETQYF
TRBJ2-7 NA TRBV7-8 NA TGTGCCAGCACCGGACAGCCTAGCTCCTACGAGCAGTACTTC CASTGQPSSYEQYF
TRBJ1-2 NA TRBV27 TRBD1 TGTGCCAGCAGTTTTGGGACAGCTAACTATGGCTACACCTTC CASSFGTANYGYTF
TRBJ1-5 NA TRBV9 NA TGTGCCAGCAGCGTACGAGGGGAAGATCAGCCCCAGCATTTT CASSVRGEDQPQHF
TRBJ2-7 NA TRBV5-4 TRBD1 TGTGCCAGCAGCCCGACAGGGACCCCCTACGAGCAGTACTTC CASSPTGTPYEQYF
TRBJ2-7 once TRBV7-9 NA TGTGCCAGCAGCTTAGAGTCCCAGAAGGAGCAGTACTTC CASSLESQKEQYF
TRBJ1-2 NA TRBV6-1 NA TGTGCCAGCAGTGAGAGACACTTGGCTAACTATGGCTACACCTTC CASSERHLANYGYTF
TRBJ1-4 NA TRBV2 TRBD1 TGTGCCAGCCTCAGGGGGCTTACAACTAATGAAAAACTGTTTTTT CASLRGLTTNEKLFF
TRBJ1-2 NA TRBV6-4 NA TGTGCCAGCAGTGCCGGGGGGGGACAATATGGCTACACCTTC CASSAGGGQYGYTF
TRBJ1-1 NA TRBV11-2 NA TGTGCCAGCAGACCACCAGGGATTACTGAAGCTTTCTTT CASRPPGITEAFF
TRBJ2-2 NA TRBV6-6 NA TGTGCCAGCAGTTACTCGCGGGGTTTTAGCACCGGGGAGCTGTTTTTT CASSYSRGFSTGELFF
TRBJ2-1 NA TRBV6-1 NA TGTGCCAGCAGTGAGTCAGGAACTGAGCAGTTCTTC CASSESGTEQFF
TRBJ2-5 NA TRBV18 TRBD2 TGTGCCAGCTCACCACTGGCGGGGGGCCAAGAGACCCAGTACTTC CASSPLAGGQETQYF
TRBJ2-6 NA TRBV4-1 TRBD1 TGCGCCAGCAGCCGACAGGGAGCTGGGGCCAACGTCCTGACTTTC CASSRQGAGANVLTF
TRBJ2-7 NA TRBV6-1 NA TGTGCCAGCAGTGCGGGACATTCCCTCCTCCACGAGCAGTACTTC CASSAGHSLLHEQYF
TRBJ1-1 NA TRBV30 NA TGTGCCTGGAGTGTATTCGGGGTATACACTGAAGCTTTCTTT CAWSVFGVYTEAFF